Sequencing of this T cell receptor beta chain was carried out in a study of post-analysis software for immune sequencing data. Study results and caveats: When the samples were clustered directly with F measure, those that had been prepared in the same batch showed strong co-clustering. When patients were compared with controls, 5 or 6 TRBV segments were more frequent, TRBV5-6, TRBV5-1 and TRBV20-1 among them.

This CDR3 has 14 amino acids. Germline V gene sequence: CDR1 SGHRS, CDR2 YFSETQ. V was cut by 0 bases and J by 8 bases, with 12 bases left in between. Prepared libraries of TCR beta cDNA carried unique molecular identifiers. Each sample of roughly 0.95 to 10 million input T cells yielded roughly 500,000 cDNA molecules, so each molecule approximated one T cell. TCRdb processed the PCR reads anew with MiXCR; each CDR3 protein has one entry. Among roughly 540,000 distinct CDR3 sequences listed, around a third were seen once. Worth noting for this clonotype: The antigen is unknown.

The receptor's source is a girl under 18 with multiple sclerosis. The source material was blood. The chain employs TRBV5-1 and TRBJ2-1; D gene unclear. CDR3 residues: CASSLEVSGDEQFF. The DNA for the CDR3 is TGCGCCAGCAGCTTGGAAGTATCCGGCGATGAGCAGTTCTTC.